Sequencing of this T cell receptor (beta chain) was carried out in a study of cytomegalovirus exposure and HLA in healthy donors. The CDR3 covers 16 residues. Germline loops: CDR1 MGHRA, CDR2 YSYEKL. The ends lost 0 bases at V and 5 bases at J; junction bases unmatched: 6. Primers for the PCR totalled 60 Vbeta and 13 Jbeta. Clones were read by immunoSEQ multiplex PCR, and TCRdb kept only the in-frame ones, dropping some. The table lists about 110,000 clones, 70% to 80% of them singletons. This TCR came from a young woman in good health and CMV-seropositive. The sequencing input was PBMCs. The rearrangement joins TRBV4-1 to TRBJ2-1, with 8 positions matching TRBD2. Here the CDR3 reads CASSQDLGRAHNEQFF. Written as DNA, the CDR3 is TGCGCCAGCAGCCAAGATCTCGGGAGGGCACACAATGAGCAGTTCTTC.